The 16 T cell receptor beta chains listed next were all sequenced from one sample in a study of cytomegalovirus exposure and HLA in healthy donors. PCR employed 60 Vbeta and 13 Jbeta primers. Some clones are missing from TCRdb's copy, which holds only in-frame ones; the method was immunoSEQ multiplex PCR. The table shows 240,000 or so clones, with roughly 82% occurring only once. Sequenced sample: PBMCs. The receptors come from a woman aged 40 to 49 in good health and CMV-seropositive.

Only one count was recorded for this clone. The rearrangement uses TRBV19 and TRBJ1-2; D is unclear. V dropped 0 bases and J dropped 3 bases, with 11 bases sitting between them. The CDR3 runs to 15 residues. The germline V gene has CDR1 LNHDA and CDR2 SQIVND (reference sequence). The CDR3 bases are TGTGCCAGTAGTATAGATAGGAGGGCGGACTATGGCTACACCTTC. Translated, it gives CASSIDRRADYGYTF.

This clone has a handful of counts. The gene calls are TRBV19 and TRBJ1-2; 8 nucleotides agree with TRBD1. The CDR3 is 15 amino acids. The V gene end was trimmed by 6 bases and the J gene end by 8 bases; junction bases not matched to a gene: 14. CDR1 is LNHDA and CDR2 is SQIVND in the germline V gene (reference sequence). CDR3: CASSPTGQGIRGYTF. CDR3 DNA sequence: TGTGCCAGTAGCCCTACCGGACAGGGAATTAGGGGCTACACCTTC. The complete variable domain, with remaining parts taken from reference TRBV19 and TRBJ1-2, reads DGGITQSPKYLFRKEGQNVTLSCEQNLNHDAMYWYRQDPGQGLRLIYYSQIVNDFQKGDIAEGYSVSREKKESFPLTVTSAQKNPTAFYLCASSPTGQGIRGYTFGSGTRLTVV.

There are a few counts of this clone. CDR3 in DNA: TGTGCCAGCAGCGACGCAGGGAGGACTGAAGCTTTCTTT. Translating gives CASSDAGRTEAFF. The chain combines TRBV21-1 with TRBJ1-1. TRBV21-1 constitutes a pseudogene. This CDR3 is built from 13 residues.

V gene TRBV4-2 combines with J gene TRBJ1-4; D uncertain. V shed 0 bases and J shed 1 base, with 9 bases lying between them. CDR1 and CDR2 (germline): LGHNA, YNFKEQ. The CDR3 runs to 16 residues. CDR3 nucleotides: TGTGCCAGCAGCCAAGAATCGGCGGGAACTAATGAAAAACTGTTTTTT. Amino acid sequence: CASSQESAGTNEKLFF.

This clone has only one observation. This chain joins TRBV4-3 and TRBJ1-1; tentative D call: TRBD1 (6 bases). CDR3 length: 14 amino acids. Germline lookup yields CDR1 LGHNA and CDR2 YSLEER. The V end was cut by 2 bases, the J end by 4 bases, with 11 bases between. CDR3: CASSQQGRGTEAFF. CDR3 coding DNA: TGCGCCAGCAGCCAACAGGGCAGGGGCACTGAAGCTTTCTTT.

V gene TRBV7-2 combines with J gene TRBJ2-3; a possible D gene is TRBD2 (7 bases). V was shortened by 0 bases and J by 4 bases, with 11 bases between the two germline ends. This CDR3 region has 15 residues. Per the germline V gene, CDR1 is SGHTA and CDR2 is FQGNSA. The CDR3 DNA reads as TGTGCCAGCAGCTTAGCAGGGGGAGGGGCAGATACGCAGTATTTT. It encodes CASSLAGGGADTQYF.

With respect to this clone: Other DNA sequences in the same sample also yield this CDR3. The rearrangement links TRBV9 to TRBJ1-1; 8 nucleotides agree with TRBD1. Germline-derived CDR1 and CDR2 are SGDLS and YYNGEE. Trimming cost V 0 bases and J 1 base; bases outside gene matches: 2. The CDR3 spans 15 residues. As DNA, the CDR3 is TGTGCCAGCAGCGTAGCTACAGGGGGGAACACTGAAGCTTTCTTT. Translation gives CASSVATGGNTEAFF.

V usage is TRBV7-9 and J usage is TRBJ2-3; tentative D call: TRBD1 (7 bases). The ends were cut back, 3 bases at V and 6 bases at J, with 19 bases in the middle. Germline V CDR1 and CDR2: SEHNR, FQNEAQ (reference sequence). The CDR3 sequence is 16 residues long. The CDR3 protein is CASSLGAGQSVDTQYF. As DNA, the CDR3 is TGTGCCAGCAGCTTGGGGGCGGGACAGAGCGTCGATACGCAGTATTTT.

On this clone: Germline is not matched at one junction end, which may reflect a read error. The chain couples TRBV7-9 to TRBJ1-1; unclear D gene. The CDR3 length is 12 residues. Germline V gives CDR1 SEHNR, CDR2 FQNEAQ (reference sequence). The CDR3 region is CSSSFSVGEAFF. CDR3 bases: TGTTCCAGCAGCTTCAGCGTGGGTGAAGCTTTCTTT.

This chain connects TRBV19 to TRBJ2-7; TRBD2 is a possible D gene (5 bases). In germline, CDR1 is LNHDA, CDR2 SQIVND (reference sequence). V was pared by 5 bases and J by 4 bases, with 18 bases between. The CDR3 sequence is 15 residues long. CDR3 bases: TGTGCCAGTAGTGTCGGACTGGGAACCTCTTACGAGCAGTACTTC. It is translated as CASSVGLGTSYEQYF. The complete variable domain, with remaining parts taken from reference TRBV19 and TRBJ2-7, reads DGGITQSPKYLFRKEGQNVTLSCEQNLNHDAMYWYRQDPGQGLRLIYYSQIVNDFQKGDIAEGYSVSREKKESFPLTVTSAQKNPTAFYLCASSVGLGTSYEQYFGPGTRLTVT.

This chain uses TRBV18 with TRBJ2-3; 10 positions agree with TRBD2. The V segment lost 1 base and the J segment 4 bases; nucleotides outside the gene matches: 5. The CDR3 totals 16 residues. Looked up from germline, CDR1 is KGHSH and CDR2 is LQKENI. The CDR3 loop reads CASSPQRGGLADTQYF. The CDR3 nucleotides are TGTGCCAGCTCACCACAGCGGGGGGGCTTGGCAGATACGCAGTATTTT.

The chain employs TRBV4-1 and TRBJ1-3; D is unclear. Germline V gives CDR1 MGHRA, CDR2 YSYEKL. The CDR3 is 15 residues long. The ends were cut back, 0 bases at V and 9 bases at J, with 15 bases in the middle. The CDR3 is CASSQDITARGTIYF. DNA for the CDR3: TGCGCCAGCAGCCAAGATATTACCGCGAGAGGCACCATATATTTT.

The chain combines TRBV6-6 with TRBJ1-2; 8 bases agree with TRBD1. Germline V lookup: CDR1 MNHNY, CDR2 SVGAGI (reference sequence). V dropped 2 bases and J dropped 8; count of bases not matched to a gene: 7. CDR3 length: 14 residues. The CDR3 protein is CASSYGQGAGGYTF. The DNA for the CDR3 is TGTGCCAGCAGTTACGGCCAGGGGGCGGGGGGCTACACCTTC.

The chain employs TRBV6-1 and TRBJ2-2; 7 bases fit TRBD2. V was pared by 2 bases and J by 3 bases, with 0 bases of the junction left unmatched. Germline lookup yields CDR1 MNHNS and CDR2 SASEGT. This CDR3 is 14 amino acids long. The CDR3 protein is CASSERGDTGELFF. In DNA, the CDR3 is TGTGCCAGCAGTGAACGGGGGGACACCGGGGAGCTGTTTTTT.

V and J are TRBV6-6 and TRBJ2-1; unclear D gene. The V gene's germline CDR1 is MNHNY and CDR2 SVGAGI (reference sequence). The CDR3 consists of 13 residues. Trimming took 0 bases from V and 6 from J, leaving 6 bases between them. The CDR3 DNA reads as TGTGCCAGCAGTTACTCTAGTAGCAATGAGCAGTTCTTC. Translating it yields CASSYSSSNEQFF.

V is TRBV30 and J is TRBJ2-3; 13 bases are a match to TRBD2. Germline CDR1 GTSNPN, CDR2 SVGIG (reference sequence). J lost 4 bases, V lost 0 bases, and 4 bases had no gene match. There are 16 residues in the CDR3. The CDR3, as DNA: TGTGCCTGGAGTGTGGGACTAGCGGGGAACGCAGATACGCAGTATTTT. It translates to CAWSVGLAGNADTQYF. Full variable domain (outside the CDR3, taken from reference TRBV30 and TRBJ2-3): SQTIHQWPATLVQPVGSPLSLECTVEGTSNPNLYWYRQAAGRGLQLLFYSVGIGQISSEVPQNLSASRPQDRQFILSSKKLLLSDSGFYLCAWSVGLAGNADTQYFGPGTRLTVL.